Presented here are 5 T cell receptor beta chains from one specimen sequenced in a study of T-cell reconstitution after alpha-beta-depleted transplantation in children. It was with unique molecular identifiers that the TCRbeta library was prepared. MiXCR, applied by TCRdb to the PCR reads, yields one record per CDR3 protein. The sample holds around 490,000 distinct CDR3 sequences, 9.5% to 12% seen once. Sequenced material: PBMCs, mostly from graft donor cells, taken 180 days after TCRalphabeta/CD19-depleted stem cell transplant. Receptors were obtained from a female patient aged 2 to 10 who had a stem cell transplant for aplastic anemia, so the T cells may come from the graft donor.

The genes are TRBV2 and TRBJ1-5, with TRBD1 as a possible D gene (5 bases). Germline V gene data show CDR1 as SNHLY and CDR2 as FYNNEI. This CDR3 comprises 12 residues. V was clipped by 6 bases and J by 4 bases, with 7 bases between them. The CDR3, as DNA: TGTGCCAGCAGGGGACTGAATCAGCCCCAGCATTTT. It codes for CASRGLNQPQHF.

This clonotype was observed a few times. The chain recombines TRBV6-2 or TRBV6-3 with TRBJ1-5, with D possibly TRBD1 on 6 matching bases. The CDR3 runs to 14 residues. The germline V and J ends were trimmed by 8 bases and 1 base, with 12 bases remaining between them. Germline loops: CDR1 MNHEY, CDR2 SVGEGT. CDR3 nucleotides: TGTGCCAGCGGGGGCGTTCTGAGCAATCAGCCCCAGCATTTT. Its translation is CASGGVLSNQPQHF.

The V gene is TRBV24-1, the J gene TRBJ2-1; maybe TRBD2 (6 bases). Trimming cost V 1 base and J 8 bases, with 14 bases left between them. From germline, CDR1 is KGHDR and CDR2 SFDVKD. This CDR3 region has 15 residues. The CDR3: CATSDFQRRRDEQFF. The CDR3, as DNA: TGTGCCACCAGTGATTTCCAGAGACGGAGGGATGAGCAGTTCTTC.

The V call is TRBV19, the J call TRBJ2-7, with a tentative D call TRBD2 (5 bases). From germline, CDR1 is LNHDA and CDR2 SQIVND (reference sequence). Trimming took 6 bases from V and 2 from J, leaving 14 bases between them. CDR3 length: 14 residues. Here the CDR3 reads CASSSAADPYEQYV. CDR3 DNA sequence: TGTGCCAGTAGCAGTGCAGCGGACCCCTACGAGCAGTACGTC.

This clonotype came up many times. This chain connects TRBV2 to TRBJ2-3, with TRBD2 matching over 14 bases. Trimming cost V 6 bases and J 3 bases; bases outside gene matches: 2. The V gene's germline CDR1 is SNHLY and CDR2 FYNNEI. There are 15 residues in the CDR3. The CDR3 coding sequence is TGTGCCAGCAGAGGACTAGCGGGAGGTACAGATACGCAGTATTTT. Amino acid sequence: CASRGLAGGTDTQYF.